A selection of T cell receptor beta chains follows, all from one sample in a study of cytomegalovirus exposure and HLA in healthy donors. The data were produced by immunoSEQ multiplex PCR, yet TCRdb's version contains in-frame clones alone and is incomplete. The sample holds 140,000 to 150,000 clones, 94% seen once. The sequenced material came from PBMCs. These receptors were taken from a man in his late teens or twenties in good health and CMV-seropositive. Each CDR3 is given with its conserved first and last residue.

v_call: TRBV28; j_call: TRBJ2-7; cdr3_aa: CASSVEGTGIDEQYF
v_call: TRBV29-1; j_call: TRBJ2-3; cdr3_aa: CSVEGGTRGGTDTQYF
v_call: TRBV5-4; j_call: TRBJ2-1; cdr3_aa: CASSPRDRGPSEQFF
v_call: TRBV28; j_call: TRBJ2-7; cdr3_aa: CASSRTGGYEQYF
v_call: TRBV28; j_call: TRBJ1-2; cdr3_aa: CASSPNYRDYYGYTF
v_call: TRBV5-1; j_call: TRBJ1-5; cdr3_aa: CASSRDRANQPQHF
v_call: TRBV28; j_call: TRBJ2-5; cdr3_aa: CASSEGARPQETQYF
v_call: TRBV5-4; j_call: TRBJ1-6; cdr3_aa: CASSQESGYSPLHF
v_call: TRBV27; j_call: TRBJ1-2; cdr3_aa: CASSPYFTDYGYTF
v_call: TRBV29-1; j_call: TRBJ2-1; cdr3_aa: CSVEGLAGDNEQFF
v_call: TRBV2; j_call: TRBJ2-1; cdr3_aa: CASSGQGRGNEQFF
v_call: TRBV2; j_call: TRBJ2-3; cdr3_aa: CASRATSGTADTQYF
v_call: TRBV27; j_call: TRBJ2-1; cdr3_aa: CASSLSLAGNEQFF
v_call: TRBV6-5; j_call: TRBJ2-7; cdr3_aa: CASRGGQGSHEQYF
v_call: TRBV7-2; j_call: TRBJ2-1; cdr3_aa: CASSPPGGLGYNEQFF
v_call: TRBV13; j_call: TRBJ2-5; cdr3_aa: CASSLRLGGTQYF
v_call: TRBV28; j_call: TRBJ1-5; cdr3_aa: CASSLEGSNQPQHF
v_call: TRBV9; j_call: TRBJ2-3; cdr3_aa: CASSFRSGSTDTQYF
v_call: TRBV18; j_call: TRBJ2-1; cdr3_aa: CASSPPMGGENSYNEQFF
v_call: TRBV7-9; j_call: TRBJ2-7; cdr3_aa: CASSPTPSSYEQYF
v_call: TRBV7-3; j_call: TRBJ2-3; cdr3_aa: CASSLQGASSDTQYF
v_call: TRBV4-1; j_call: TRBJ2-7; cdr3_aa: CASSQDTSPYEQYF
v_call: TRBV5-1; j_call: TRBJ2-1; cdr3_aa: CASSLGGSRYNEQFF
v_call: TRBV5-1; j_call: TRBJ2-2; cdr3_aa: CASRPGQPTNTGELFF
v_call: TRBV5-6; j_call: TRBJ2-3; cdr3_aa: CASSLVQNTDTQYF
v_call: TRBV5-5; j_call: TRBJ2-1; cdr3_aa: CASSRLAGGDSNEQFF
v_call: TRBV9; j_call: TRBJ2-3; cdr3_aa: CASSARTSGTSDTQYF
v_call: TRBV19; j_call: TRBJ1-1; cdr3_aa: CASSPQGGGEAFF
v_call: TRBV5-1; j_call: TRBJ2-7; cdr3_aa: CASSLGGGLKNEQYF
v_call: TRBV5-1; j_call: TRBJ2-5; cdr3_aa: CASSLLVGQAGETQYF
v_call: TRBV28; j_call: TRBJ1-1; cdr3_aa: CASSPLRETGYRMNTEAFF
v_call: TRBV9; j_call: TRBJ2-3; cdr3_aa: CASSLSTDTQYF
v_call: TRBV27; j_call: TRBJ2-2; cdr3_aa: CASSASTSFPGELFF
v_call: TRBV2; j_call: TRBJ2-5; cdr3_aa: CASSSPPSGIETQYF
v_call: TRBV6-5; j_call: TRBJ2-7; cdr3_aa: CASSADGYEQYF
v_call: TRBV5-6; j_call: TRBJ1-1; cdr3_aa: CASSPLGQGASTEAFF
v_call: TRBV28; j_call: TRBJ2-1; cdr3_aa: CASSARHFNGGMYNEQFF
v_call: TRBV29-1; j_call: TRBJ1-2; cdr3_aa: CSVAPGQGNYGYTF
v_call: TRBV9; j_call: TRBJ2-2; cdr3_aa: CASSVEREFTGELFF
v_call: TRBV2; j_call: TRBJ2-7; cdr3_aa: CASSEQEGEGTYEQYF
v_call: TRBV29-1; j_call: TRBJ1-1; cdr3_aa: CSVTGAGSTEAFF
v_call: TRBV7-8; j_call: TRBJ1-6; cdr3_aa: CASSHAGGWDSPLHF
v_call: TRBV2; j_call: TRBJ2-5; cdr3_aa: CASSEGLAGREETQYF
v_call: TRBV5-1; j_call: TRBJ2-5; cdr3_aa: CASSLAVGPQETQYF
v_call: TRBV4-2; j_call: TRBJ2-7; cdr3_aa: CASSQEGQGASEQYF
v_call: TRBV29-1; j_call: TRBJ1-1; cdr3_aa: CSVETSTEAFF
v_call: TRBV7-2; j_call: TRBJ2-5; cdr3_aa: CASSSDIEETQYF
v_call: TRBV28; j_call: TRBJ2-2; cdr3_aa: CASRGQGNTGELFF
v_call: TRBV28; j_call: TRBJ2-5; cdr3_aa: CASTLGLARETQYF
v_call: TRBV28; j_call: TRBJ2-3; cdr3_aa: CASSPPPRDTQYF
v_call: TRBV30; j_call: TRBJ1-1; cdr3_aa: CAWRTGWNTEAFF
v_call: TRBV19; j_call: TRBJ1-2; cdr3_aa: CASSARTGRLHYGYTF
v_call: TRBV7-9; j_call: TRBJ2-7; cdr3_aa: CASSLSGVMYF
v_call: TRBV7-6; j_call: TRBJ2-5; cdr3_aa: CASSLALGGPQYF